The sequence of this T cell receptor (beta chain) was determined in a study of blood T cell repertoires in COVID-19. Overall study: COVID-19 samples from acute and convalescent phases originated in the United States, Italy and Spain. PBMCs, B-cell-depleted T cells, or T cells were the source of the cDNA or gDNA that made up the material.

Study processing details: Reference gene primers were amplified, and this amplification served to estimate nucleated cell counts. Using immunoSEQ multiplex PCR, the repertoire was profiled, and TCRdb retains in-frame clones only, with some absent. The V and J calls and clone size were taken over from that table, and D and trimming were inferred from the DNA. The sample consists of approximately 200,000 clones, more than 70% of them appearing once. Trimming at V came to 0 bases and at J to 2 bases, leaving 0 bases not matched to a gene. CDR1 and CDR2 from the germline V gene are SGHNT and YYREEE (reference sequence). The length of the CDR3 is 14 residues.

V usage is TRBV5-4 and J usage is TRBJ2-7; 9 positions agree with TRBD1. This TCR derives from a person between 65 and 80 years old with COVID-19, enrolled during active disease. Sequencing was done on a sample of peripheral blood. The CDR3 loop is CASSLGQGAYEQYF. The CDR3, as DNA: TGTGCCAGCAGCTTGGGACAGGGGGCCTACGAGCAGTACTTC.